This TCR beta chain stems from a study of T cell responses to AZD1222 COVID-19 vaccine (dated by TCRdb to the early 2020s). Looking at the study overall: A total of over 230 trial participants underwent TCR sequencing, of whom 200 to 220 had received two doses of AZD1222 and some 25 had received two doses of the MenACWY control vaccine. Trial participants were enrolled by age into 18-55, 56-69 and 70-plus year subgroups, with roughly 160, 29 and 62 TCR-sequenced participants respectively.

Spanning cysteine to phenylalanine, the CDR3 consists of 12 amino acids. Here the CDR3 DNA is all that survives: 36 bases in frame from base 1. Trimming removed 1 base from V and 8 bases from J, leaving 8 bases between the germline ends. Reading the germline V gene gives CDR1 LGHNA and CDR2 YNFKEQ. General findings and caveats noted by the study authors: Only a handful of AZD1222 recipients were SARS-CoV-2 seropositive at baseline, limiting conclusions about previously exposed vaccinees. After two AZD1222 doses, both the breadth and the depth of spike-specific TCRs were significantly higher than at day 0 and than in MenACWY recipients. Participants were mostly white British and included more females than males, and it was suggested by the authors that clonal diversity may have been underestimated. Because no day 14 peak-response samples were available, the repertoires could be characterized only after the peak T cell response. Nearly half of unique spike-specific TCRs reportedly recognized epitopes outside regions mutated in the B.1.351 and B.1.1.7 variants. The 56-69-year group was small, and its depth increase did not reach significance, likely because of low power. CD4 TCRs associated with the vaccine covered the entire spike protein, and the dominant responses were in regions 160-218 and 743-854.

To note about this clone: There is no known antigen for this receptor. No clone much larger than this one lies a single base away; base qualities are absent.

In light of the paper, this sample's time point label describes: about 28 days (+/-7) after the second vaccine dose. AZD1222 recipients given second doses at about 4 weeks or at about 12 weeks were pooled, since spike-specific TCR depth and breadth were not found to differ between the two schedules. Vaccinee samples came from UK trials COV001 and COV002, including a single-blind randomized controlled phase 2/3 trial of AZD1222 (ChAdOx1 nCoV-19) in healthy adults. For TCRbeta chain sequencing, PBMC samples from trial participants were taken at day 0 and at day 28 after the second dose. The CDR3 regions of human TCRbeta chains were subjected to immunosequencing. The study's own analysis went as follows. Repertoire TCRs were checked for matches against a reference library of SARS-CoV-2-specific TCRs that had been generated using the MIRA antigen-specificity platform. Breadth was defined as the fraction of unique TCRs that were SARS-CoV-2-associated. Depth was defined as the fraction of total T cells that were SARS-CoV-2-associated. Using the MIRA data, each spike-specific TCR was mapped to the spike region that the TCR reacts to and placed in a CD4 or CD8 class. Log10-transformed breadth and depth values were compared by one-way ANOVA with Sidak's multiple comparisons tests. TCRdb's version of the immuneACCESS table is confined to in-frame rearrangements and falls short of the full clone set. An unresolved V gene accounts for under half of the shortfall where checked; the remainder is of unknown origin. V, J and clone size derive from that table, while D and trimming were established from the DNA sequence. The table for this sample lists 110,000 or so clones; about 91% of them were counted only once. Roughly 6.7% of the sample lies in the top ten.

This sequence uses TRBV4-2 and TRBJ1-2; too little of a D gene remains to name it. The specimen comprised peripheral blood, sampled 28 days after the second AZD1222 dose. The sequence was collected from an adult who received the AZD1222 COVID-19 vaccine. The nucleotide sequence is TGTGCCAGCAGCCAAGCTGGCGGCGGCTACACCTTC. The encoded protein is CASSQAGGGYTF.